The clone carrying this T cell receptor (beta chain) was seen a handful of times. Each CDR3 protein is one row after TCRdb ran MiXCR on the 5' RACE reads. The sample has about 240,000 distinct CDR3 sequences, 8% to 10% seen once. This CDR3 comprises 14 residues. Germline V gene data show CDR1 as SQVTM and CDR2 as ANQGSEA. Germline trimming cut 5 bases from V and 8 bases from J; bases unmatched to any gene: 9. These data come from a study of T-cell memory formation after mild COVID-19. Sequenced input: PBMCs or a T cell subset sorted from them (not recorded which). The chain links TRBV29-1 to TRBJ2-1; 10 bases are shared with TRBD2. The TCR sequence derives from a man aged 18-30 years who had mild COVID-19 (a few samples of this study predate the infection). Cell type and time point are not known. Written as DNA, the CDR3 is TGCAGCGTTTCTGCCAGCGGGGGGGCCGATGAGCAGTTCTTC. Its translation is CSVSASGGADEQFF.